These 32 T cell receptor beta chains came from one sample sequenced in a study of blood T cell repertoires in COVID-19. The repertoire was sequenced with immunoSEQ multiplex PCR; TCRdb's copy has only in-frame clones and lacks some. Of around 260,000 clones detected, around 84% appear once; the ten largest clones hold around 4.1%. The sequenced material came from PBMCs or T cells enriched from blood (not recorded which). All receptors derive from a man under 40 with acute COVID-19.

V gene TRBV27 combines with J gene TRBJ1-1, with TRBD1 matching over 7 bases. CDR1 is MNHEY, CDR2 SMNVEV, per germline (reference sequence). V shed 2 bases and J 0 bases; nucleotides not matched to a gene: 9. This CDR3 has 17 amino acids. CDR3 amino acids: CASSLLRTGAMNTEAFF. The CDR3 nucleotides read TGTGCCAGCAGTTTACTTCGGACAGGCGCCATGAACACTGAAGCTTTCTTT.

This rearrangement joins TRBV4-2 to TRBJ1-3, with 7 bases identical to TRBD1. There are 19 residues in the CDR3. V gave up 4 bases and J gave up 1 base; unmatched junction bases: 16. Germline V gives CDR1 LGHNA, CDR2 YNFKEQ. The DNA for the CDR3 is TGTGCCAGCAGCCCCTACTCCGGACAGGCCGCATTTTCTGGAAACACCATATATTTT. It translates to CASSPYSGQAAFSGNTIYF.

The chain recombines TRBV14 with TRBJ1-6; D unclear. CDR3 length: 18 residues. In germline, CDR1 is SGHDN, CDR2 FVKESK. V dropped 1 base and J dropped 2 bases, with 15 bases sitting between them. The CDR3 sequence: CASSQAIDWGAYNSPLHF. CDR3 nucleotide sequence: TGTGCCAGCAGCCAAGCGATTGACTGGGGAGCCTATAATTCACCCCTCCACTTT.

The chain uses TRBV27 and TRBJ1-5, with a weak D call TRBD1 (5 bases). The V end was cut by 3 bases, the J end by 5 bases, with 8 bases between. The CDR3 totals 13 residues. Germline loops: CDR1 MNHEY, CDR2 SMNVEV (reference sequence). CDR3 in DNA: TGTGCCAGCAGTTTTACGGGGGATCAGCCCCAGCATTTT. This encodes CASSFTGDQPQHF.

This clone was observed once. A much larger clone differs from this one at a single base, so this may be a read error. The rearrangement uses TRBV11-1 and TRBJ1-1, with D uncertain. Trimming left V 3 bases short and J 1 base short, with 3 bases between. Per germline, CDR1 SGHAT and CDR2 FQDESV (reference sequence). This CDR3 is 12 amino acids long. CDR3 residues: CASSFGNTEAFF. The CDR3 DNA sequence: TGTGCCAGCAGCTTCGGGAACACTGAAGCTTTCTTT.

The rearrangement links TRBV7-2 to TRBJ1-2; the match to TRBD1 covers 7 bases. CDR1 and CDR2 from the germline V gene are SGHTA and FQGNSA. V was clipped by 1 base and J by 8 bases; unmatched bases: 7. The CDR3 runs 14 residues. Here the CDR3 reads CASSLGTGALGYTF. The CDR3 region has the DNA TGTGCCAGCAGCTTAGGCACAGGGGCACTAGGCTACACCTTC.

The chain couples TRBV5-6 to TRBJ1-3; no reliable D call. Per germline, CDR1 SGHDT and CDR2 YYEEEE. The length of the CDR3 is 13 residues. The ends were cut back, 1 base at V and 0 bases at J, with 2 bases in the middle. In DNA, the CDR3 is TGTGCCAGCAGCTTGCGCTCTGGAAACACCATATATTTT. Translated: CASSLRSGNTIYF.

The chain couples TRBV29-1 to TRBJ1-1; possible D gene TRBD1, 5 bases. Germline CDR1 is SQVTM and CDR2 is ANQGSEA. V was shortened by 4 bases and J by 6 bases, with 18 bases between the two germline ends. The CDR3 extends over 14 amino acids. The CDR3 here is CSVVTRITGSEAFF. The CDR3 DNA reads as TGCAGCGTTGTGACGCGTATAACAGGATCTGAAGCTTTCTTT.

V usage is TRBV24-1 and J usage is TRBJ2-5, with a weak D call TRBD1 (5 bases). CDR3 length: 16 amino acids. CDR1 is KGHDR and CDR2 is SFDVKD in the germline V gene. The germline V and J ends were trimmed by 2 bases and 0 bases, with 12 bases remaining between them. CDR3 region: CATSDSDRPYQETQYF. The CDR3 DNA is TGTGCCACCAGTGATTCTGACAGACCGTACCAAGAGACCCAGTACTTC.

Points on this clone: At one of its ends the junction is not consistent with the germline gene, which may arise from a read error. The chain uses TRBV5-1 and TRBJ2-2; D might be TRBD2 (5 bases). CDR3 length: 12 amino acids. Germline CDR1 is SGHRS and CDR2 is YFSETQ. CDR3 in DNA: TGCGCCAGCAGCTTGGGAACCGGGAAGCTGTTTTTT. Translating gives CASSLGTGKLFF. Combining the CDR3 with reference TRBV5-1 and TRBJ2-2 gives the whole variable domain KAGVTQTPRYLIKTRGQQVTLSCSPISGHRSVSWYQQTPGQGLQFLFEYFSETQRNKGNFPGRFSGRQFSNSRSEMNVSTLELGDSALYLCASSLGTGKLFFGEGSRLTVL.

The V gene is TRBV4-1, the J gene TRBJ1-4, with TRBD1 matching over 8 bases. The CDR3 covers 15 residues. CDR1 and CDR2 from the germline V gene are MGHRA and YSYEKL. J gave up 4 bases and V 0 bases, and 1 base lay outside the gene matches. The CDR3, as DNA: TGCGCCAGCAGCCAAGAAGGGACAGGTAATGAAAAACTGTTTTTT. Its translation is CASSQEGTGNEKLFF.

CDR3 sequence: CASSSGQVGNQPQHF. DNA for the CDR3: TGTGCCAGCAGCTCGGGACAGGTGGGCAATCAGCCCCAGCATTTT. The chain links TRBV28 to TRBJ1-5, with 8 bases matching TRBD1. From germline, CDR1 is MDHEN and CDR2 SYDVKM. The length of the CDR3 is 15 residues. V lost 6 bases and J lost 2; bases outside the gene matches: 6. The full variable domain, its missing parts supplied by reference TRBV28 and TRBJ1-5, is DVKVTQSSRYLVKRTGEKVFLECVQDMDHENMFWYRQDPGLGLRLIYFSYDVKMKEKGDIPEGYSVSREKKERFSLILESASTNQTSMYLCASSSGQVGNQPQHFGDGTRLSIL.

The chain recombines TRBV6-5 with TRBJ2-2; the D is unclear. CDR3 size: 12 residues. Trimming stripped 5 bases from V and 2 bases from J, with 3 bases between. The germline CDR1 and CDR2 sequences are MNHEY and SVGAGI. The CDR3 spells CASSINTGELFF. CDR3 sequence (DNA): TGTGCCAGCAGTATAAACACCGGGGAGCTGTTTTTT.

The chain recombines TRBV5-6 with TRBJ1-1; TRBD1 matches 7 bases. Germline CDR1 and CDR2: SGHDT and YYEEEE. V shed 0 bases and J 1 base; nucleotides not matched to a gene: 6. The CDR3 length is 16 residues. CDR3 protein: CASSLGQGLPNTEAFF. Here the CDR3 DNA reads TGTGCCAGCAGCTTGGGACAGGGTTTACCGAACACTGAAGCTTTCTTT.

Written as DNA, the CDR3 is TGCGCCAGCGACGACCCTCAGACAGCCGCTAGGATGAACACTGAAGCTTTCTTT. This gives the protein CASDDPQTAARMNTEAFF. This rearrangement joins TRBV23-1 to TRBJ1-1; possibly TRBD1 for D (5 bases). TRBV23-1 is sorted into the ORF group, with uncertain function. With 8 bases removed from V and 0 bases from J, the gap between germline ends came to 25 bases. This CDR3 contains 18 residues.

The chain carries TRBV28 and TRBJ1-2; unclear D gene. CDR3 size: 12 residues. The germline gives CDR1 MDHEN, CDR2 SYDVKM. V was shortened by 4 bases and J by 4 bases, with 7 bases between the two germline ends. CDR3 in amino acids: CASSSVPYGYTF. CDR3 coding DNA: TGTGCCAGCAGTTCTGTCCCCTATGGCTACACCTTC.

CDR3 loop: CASSDQGGTNEKLFF. DNA of the CDR3: TGTGCCAGCAGCGATCAGGGGGGCACTAATGAAAAACTGTTTTTT. This chain uses TRBV11-2 with TRBJ1-4; 7 bases map to TRBD1. Germline-derived CDR1 and CDR2 are SGHAT and FQNNGV. The CDR3 contains 15 residues. V lost 5 bases to trimming and J lost 2 bases; unmatched junction nucleotides: 5. Supplemented by reference TRBV11-2 and TRBJ1-4, the full variable domain reads EAGVAQSPRYKIIEKRQSVAFWCNPISGHATLYWYQQILGQGPKLLIQFQNNGVVDDSQLPKDRFSAERLKGVDSTLKIQPAKLEDSAVYLCASSDQGGTNEKLFFGSGTQLSVL.

The CDR3 is CASRSILNSPLHF. CDR3 coding DNA: TGTGCCAGCAGGAGTATTCTGAATTCACCCCTCCACTTT. The chain employs TRBV6-5 and TRBJ1-6; the D is unclear. There are 13 residues in the CDR3. V shed 6 bases and J shed 7 bases, with 10 bases lying between them. Germline CDR1 MNHEY, CDR2 SVGAGI.

This chain links TRBV5-6 with TRBJ2-7; 7 bases are shared with TRBD1. In germline, CDR1 is SGHDT, CDR2 YYEEEE. V was pared by 6 bases and J by 3 bases, with 9 bases of the junction left unmatched. The CDR3 has 14 amino acids. CDR3 sequence: CASNEGGRLYEQYV. CDR3 in DNA: TGTGCCAGCAACGAAGGGGGCAGGCTCTACGAGCAGTACGTC.

The V call is TRBV10-3, the J call TRBJ2-2, with 9 bases lining up with TRBD1. CDR3 size: 14 residues. Germline lookup yields CDR1 ENHRY and CDR2 SYGVKD. DNA for the CDR3: TGTGCGGGGAGGGACAGGGCGGATTCCGGGGAGCTGTTTTTT. Translated, it gives CAGRDRADSGELFF.

V is TRBV28 and J is TRBJ2-1; possibly TRBD2 for D (6 bases). Trimming pared 7 bases from V and 0 bases from J, leaving 10 bases between. The germline gives CDR1 MDHEN, CDR2 SYDVKM. This CDR3 spans 14 amino acids. The CDR3 region is CASKTSSSYNEQFF. The CDR3 coding sequence is TGTGCCAGCAAAACTAGCAGCTCCTACAATGAGCAGTTCTTC.

This clone was recorded only once. The chain combines TRBV6-4 with TRBJ2-3; 11 positions agree with TRBD2. The V gene end was trimmed by 2 bases and the J gene end by 6 bases; junction bases not matched to a gene: 4. Germline values: CDR1 MRHNA, CDR2 SNTAGT. CDR3 length: 15 amino acids. CDR3 DNA: TGTGCCAGCAGTGACGCTAGCGGGGGGCTGGATACGCAGTATTTT. Its protein is CASSDASGGLDTQYF.

V and J are TRBV30 and TRBJ1-1; D gene unclear. The V gene's germline CDR1 is GTSNPN and CDR2 SVGIG (reference sequence). The CDR3 length is 12 residues. The germline V and J ends were trimmed by 3 bases and 8 bases, with 13 bases remaining between them. This chain's CDR3 is CAWRVRQPEAFF. In nucleotides, the CDR3 is TGTGCCTGGAGAGTGAGGCAGCCGGAAGCTTTCTTT.

The gene calls are TRBV6-1 and TRBJ2-1; D gene unclear. Between the trimmed V and J ends, which lost 2 bases and 4 bases, there was a span of 9 bases. CDR3 length equals 14 residues. The germline CDR1 and CDR2 sequences are MNHNS and SASEGT. The CDR3 DNA is TGTGCCAGCAGTGAATATGGGCAATACAATGAGCAGTTCTTC. Translated: CASSEYGQYNEQFF.

This clone was observed a handful of times. The CDR3 bases are TGTGCCAGCAGTAGACAGGGCGGCAATCAGCCCCAGCATTTT. This translates into CASSRQGGNQPQHF. The rearrangement links TRBV25-1 to TRBJ1-5, with 7 bases aligning to TRBD1. With 5 bases clipped from V and 2 bases from J, the junction kept 3 bases outside the gene matches. This CDR3 spans 14 amino acids. CDR1 MGHDK and CDR2 SYGVNS come from the germline V gene. Drawing the rest from reference TRBV25-1 and TRBJ1-5, the complete variable domain is EADIYQTPRYLVIGTGKKITLECSQTMGHDKMYWYQQDPGMELHLIHYSYGVNSTEKGDLSSESTVSRIRTEHFPLTLESARPSHTSQYLCASSRQGGNQPQHFGDGTRLSIL.

The chain couples TRBV6-5 to TRBJ1-1; the match to TRBD1 covers 9 bases. The V segment lost 8 bases and the J segment 10 bases; nucleotides outside the gene matches: 8. Per germline, CDR1 MNHEY and CDR2 SVGAGI. The CDR3 has 12 amino acids. CDR3 protein: CASSDRGSVAFF. CDR3 bases: TGTGCCAGCTCTGACAGGGGGAGCGTAGCTTTCTTT.

The V and J genes are TRBV28 and TRBJ1-2, with D possibly TRBD1 on 6 matching bases. The CDR3 is 14 residues long. Germline lookup yields CDR1 MDHEN and CDR2 SYDVKM. Trimming took off 7 bases at V and 5 bases at J, with 17 bases between the two ends. The chain's CDR3 is CASKRRGQNYGYTF. CDR3 DNA sequence: TGTGCCAGCAAAAGGCGGGGGCAGAATTATGGCTACACCTTC.

The J gene is TRBJ2-3, the V gene TRBV5-4, with D maybe TRBD1 (5 bases). Germline loops: CDR1 SGHNT, CDR2 YYREEE (reference sequence). This CDR3 is 17 amino acids long. Trimming removed 0 bases at V and 0 bases at J, with 14 bases between. This CDR3 is CASSLEGWQGSTDTQYF. DNA of the CDR3: TGTGCCAGCAGCTTGGAAGGTTGGCAGGGCAGCACAGATACGCAGTATTTT.

V is TRBV28 and J is TRBJ1-4, with D unclear. Trimming took 5 bases from V and 4 from J, leaving 20 bases between them. Per the germline V gene, CDR1 is MDHEN and CDR2 is SYDVKM. The CDR3 has 17 amino acids. In DNA, the CDR3 is TGTGCCAGCAGTCCCCAAGATTTGGCCGGAGGTAATGAAAAACTGTTTTTT. Translation: CASSPQDLAGGNEKLFF.

The V gene is TRBV7-2, the J gene TRBJ2-2; no clear D. Germline V lookup: CDR1 SGHTA, CDR2 FQGNSA. The V gene lost 5 bases and the J gene lost 4 bases, with 11 bases spanning the gap. The CDR3 contains 14 residues. The CDR3 loop reads CASSQQILTGELFF. The CDR3, as DNA: TGTGCCAGCAGCCAACAAATTCTCACCGGGGAGCTGTTTTTT.

V is TRBV11-2 and J is TRBJ2-7; 7 bases fit TRBD1. Trimming at V came to 2 bases and at J to 9 bases, leaving 7 bases not matched to a gene. This CDR3 is built from 13 residues. Germline-derived CDR1 and CDR2 are SGHAT and FQNNGV. In nucleotides, the CDR3 is TGTGCCAGCAGCTTACCGGGACAGTGGCGGCAGTACGTC. Its translation is CASSLPGQWRQYV.

The chain combines TRBV27 with TRBJ1-1; 10 bases align to TRBD1. With V trimmed by 3 bases and J by 3 bases, 4 bases remained unmatched. The CDR3 loop spans 15 amino acids. Germline CDR1 MNHEY, CDR2 SMNVEV (reference sequence). CDR3 protein: CASSFGTGVDTEAFF. The DNA for the CDR3 is TGTGCCAGCAGTTTTGGGACAGGGGTCGACACTGAAGCTTTCTTT.